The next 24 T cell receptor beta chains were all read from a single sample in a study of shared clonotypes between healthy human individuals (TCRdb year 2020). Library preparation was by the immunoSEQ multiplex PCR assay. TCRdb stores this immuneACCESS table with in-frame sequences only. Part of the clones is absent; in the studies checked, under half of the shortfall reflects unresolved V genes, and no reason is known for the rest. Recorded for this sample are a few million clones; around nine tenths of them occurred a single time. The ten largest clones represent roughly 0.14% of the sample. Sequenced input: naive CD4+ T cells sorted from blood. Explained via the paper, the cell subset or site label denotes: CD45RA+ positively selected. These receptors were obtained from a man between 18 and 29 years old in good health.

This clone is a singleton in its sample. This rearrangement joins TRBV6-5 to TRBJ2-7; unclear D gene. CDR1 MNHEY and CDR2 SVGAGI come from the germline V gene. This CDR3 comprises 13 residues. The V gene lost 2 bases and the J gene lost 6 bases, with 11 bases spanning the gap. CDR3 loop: CASSYVKRGEQYF. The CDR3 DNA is TGTGCCAGCAGTTACGTAAAAAGAGGCGAGCAGTACTTC.

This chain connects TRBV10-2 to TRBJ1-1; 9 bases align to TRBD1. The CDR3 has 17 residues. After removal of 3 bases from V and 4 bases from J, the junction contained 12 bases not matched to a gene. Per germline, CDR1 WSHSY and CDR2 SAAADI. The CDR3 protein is CASSDTLTGGPSTEAFF. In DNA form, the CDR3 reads TGCGCCAGCAGTGATACCCTGACAGGGGGTCCCAGCACTGAAGCTTTCTTT.

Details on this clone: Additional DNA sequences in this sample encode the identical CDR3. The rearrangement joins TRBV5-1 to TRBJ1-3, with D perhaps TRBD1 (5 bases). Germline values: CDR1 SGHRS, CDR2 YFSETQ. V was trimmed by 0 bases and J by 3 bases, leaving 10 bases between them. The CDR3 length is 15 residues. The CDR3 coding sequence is TGCGCCAGCAGCTTGGAAGGGGCCCGTGGAAACACCATATATTTT. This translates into CASSLEGARGNTIYF. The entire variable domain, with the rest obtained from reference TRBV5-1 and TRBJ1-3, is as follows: KAGVTQTPRYLIKTRGQQVTLSCSPISGHRSVSWYQQTPGQGLQFLFEYFSETQRNKGNFPGRFSGRQFSNSRSEMNVSTLELGDSALYLCASSLEGARGNTIYFGEGSWLTVV.

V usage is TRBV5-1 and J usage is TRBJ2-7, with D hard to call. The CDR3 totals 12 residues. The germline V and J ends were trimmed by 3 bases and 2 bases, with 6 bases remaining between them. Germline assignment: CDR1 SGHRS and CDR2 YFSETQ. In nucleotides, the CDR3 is TGCGCCAGCAGCTCCACCACCTACGAGCAGTACTTC. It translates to CASSSTTYEQYF.

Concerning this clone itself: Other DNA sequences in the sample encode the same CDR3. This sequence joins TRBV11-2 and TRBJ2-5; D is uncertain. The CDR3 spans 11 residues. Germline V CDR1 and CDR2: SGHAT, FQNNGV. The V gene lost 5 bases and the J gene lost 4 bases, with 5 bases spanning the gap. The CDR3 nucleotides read TGTGCCAGCAGCCAGGCAGAGACCCAGTACTTC. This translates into CASSQAETQYF.

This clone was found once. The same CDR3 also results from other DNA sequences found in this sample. The chain's CDR3 is CASSPPSRTDTQYF. In nucleotides, the CDR3 is TGTGCCAGCTCACCACCGTCAAGGACAGATACGCAGTATTTT. This chain links TRBV18 with TRBJ2-3; no firm D call. Per the germline V gene, CDR1 is KGHSH and CDR2 is LQKENI. V was cut by 0 bases and J by 3 bases, with 7 bases left in between. The CDR3 has 14 amino acids.

CDR3 in amino acids: CASRPEGASNQPQHF. The CDR3 DNA sequence: TGTGCCAGCCGCCCGGAGGGGGCTAGCAATCAGCCCCAGCATTTT. The rearrangement links TRBV2 to TRBJ1-5; 7 nucleotides match TRBD1. The germline gives CDR1 SNHLY, CDR2 FYNNEI. This CDR3 spans 15 amino acids. V shed 8 bases and J 0 bases; nucleotides not matched to a gene: 7. Full variable domain (rest looked up from reference TRBV2 and TRBJ1-5): EPEVTQTPSHQVTQMGQEVILRCVPISNHLYFYWYRQILGQKVEFLVSFYNNEISEKSEIFDDQFSVERPDGSNFTLKIRSTKLEDSAMYFCASRPEGASNQPQHFGDGTRLSIL.

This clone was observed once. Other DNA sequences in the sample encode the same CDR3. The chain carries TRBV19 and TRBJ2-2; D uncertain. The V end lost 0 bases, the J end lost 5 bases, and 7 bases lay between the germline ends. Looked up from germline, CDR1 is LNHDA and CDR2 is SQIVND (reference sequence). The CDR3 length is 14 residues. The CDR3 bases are TGTGCCAGTAGTATAGAACAAGGGACCGGGGAGCTGTTTTTT. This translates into CASSIEQGTGELFF. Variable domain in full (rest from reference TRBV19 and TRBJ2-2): DGGITQSPKYLFRKEGQNVTLSCEQNLNHDAMYWYRQDPGQGLRLIYYSQIVNDFQKGDIAEGYSVSREKKESFPLTVTSAQKNPTAFYLCASSIEQGTGELFFGEGSRLTVL.

The CDR3 DNA sequence: TGTGCCATCAGCGGACAGTCTAGCGGGAACACTGAAGCTTTCTTT. Residues: CAISGQSSGNTEAFF. The chain links TRBV10-3 to TRBJ1-1, with D maybe TRBD1 (6 bases). CDR3 size: 15 residues. V was shortened by 6 bases and J by 1 base, with 15 bases between the two germline ends. CDR1 and CDR2 from the germline V gene are ENHRY and SYGVKD.

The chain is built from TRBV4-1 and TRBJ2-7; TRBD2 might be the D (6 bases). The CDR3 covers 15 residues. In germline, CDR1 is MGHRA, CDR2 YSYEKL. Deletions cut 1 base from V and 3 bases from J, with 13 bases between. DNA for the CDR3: TGCGCCAGCAGCCAAGCCTTGGGGGGTCTCTACGAGCAGTACTTC. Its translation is CASSQALGGLYEQYF.

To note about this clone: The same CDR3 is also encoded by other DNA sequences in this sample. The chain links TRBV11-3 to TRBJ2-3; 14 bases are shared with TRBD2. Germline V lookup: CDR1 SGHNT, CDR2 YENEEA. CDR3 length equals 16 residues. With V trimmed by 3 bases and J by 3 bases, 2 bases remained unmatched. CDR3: CASSLGTSGGTDTQYF. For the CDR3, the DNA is TGTGCCAGCAGCTTGGGGACTAGCGGGGGTACAGATACGCAGTATTTT.

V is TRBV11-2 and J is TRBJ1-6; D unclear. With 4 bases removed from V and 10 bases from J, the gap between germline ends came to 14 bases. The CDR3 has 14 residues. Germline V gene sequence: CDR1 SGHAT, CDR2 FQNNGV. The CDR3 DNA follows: TGTGCCAGCAGCTCCAACCAGAATCAATCACCCCTCCACTTT. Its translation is CASSSNQNQSPLHF.

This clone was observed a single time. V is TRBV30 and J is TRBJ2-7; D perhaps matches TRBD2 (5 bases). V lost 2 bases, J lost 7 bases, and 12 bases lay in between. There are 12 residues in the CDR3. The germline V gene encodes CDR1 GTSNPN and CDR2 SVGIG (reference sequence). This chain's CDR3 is CAWSSTSWEQYF. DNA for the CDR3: TGTGCCTGGAGTTCAACTAGTTGGGAGCAGTACTTC.

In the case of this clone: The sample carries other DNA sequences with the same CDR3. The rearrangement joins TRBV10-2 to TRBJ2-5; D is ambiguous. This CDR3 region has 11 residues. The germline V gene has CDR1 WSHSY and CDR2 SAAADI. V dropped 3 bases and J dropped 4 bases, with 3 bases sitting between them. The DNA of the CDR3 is TGCGCCAGCAGTGAACTAGAGACCCAGTACTTC. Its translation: CASSELETQYF.

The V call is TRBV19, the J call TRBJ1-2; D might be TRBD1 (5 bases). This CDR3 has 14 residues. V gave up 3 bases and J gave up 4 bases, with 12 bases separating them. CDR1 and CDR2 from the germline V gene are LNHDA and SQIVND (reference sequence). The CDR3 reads CASSMEGLRYGYTF. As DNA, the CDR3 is TGTGCCAGTAGTATGGAGGGGCTCCGCTATGGCTACACCTTC.

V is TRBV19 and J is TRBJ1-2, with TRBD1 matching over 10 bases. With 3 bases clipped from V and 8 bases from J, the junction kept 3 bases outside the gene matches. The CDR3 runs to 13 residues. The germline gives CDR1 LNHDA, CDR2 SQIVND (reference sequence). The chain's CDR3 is CASSIGTGVGYTF. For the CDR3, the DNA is TGTGCCAGTAGTATCGGGACAGGGGTCGGCTACACCTTC.

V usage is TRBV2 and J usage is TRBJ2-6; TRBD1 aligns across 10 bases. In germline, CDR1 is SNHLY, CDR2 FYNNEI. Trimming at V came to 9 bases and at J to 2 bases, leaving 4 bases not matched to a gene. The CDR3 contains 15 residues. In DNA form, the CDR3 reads TGTGCCAGTCAAGGACAGGGGGCTGGGGCCAACGTCCTGACTTTC. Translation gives CASQGQGAGANVLTF.

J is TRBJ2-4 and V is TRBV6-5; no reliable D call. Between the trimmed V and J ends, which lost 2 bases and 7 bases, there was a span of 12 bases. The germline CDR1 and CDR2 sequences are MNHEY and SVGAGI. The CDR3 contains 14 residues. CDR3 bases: TGTGCCAGCAGTTACGATTCCAGGAATAACATTCAGTACTTC. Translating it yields CASSYDSRNNIQYF.

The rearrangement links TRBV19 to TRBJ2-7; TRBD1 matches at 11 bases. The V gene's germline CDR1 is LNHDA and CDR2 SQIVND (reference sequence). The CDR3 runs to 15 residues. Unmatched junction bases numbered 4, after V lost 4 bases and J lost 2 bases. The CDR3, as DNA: TGTGCCAGTAGTAACTCGGACAGGGGGCCCTACGAGCAGTACTTC. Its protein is CASSNSDRGPYEQYF.

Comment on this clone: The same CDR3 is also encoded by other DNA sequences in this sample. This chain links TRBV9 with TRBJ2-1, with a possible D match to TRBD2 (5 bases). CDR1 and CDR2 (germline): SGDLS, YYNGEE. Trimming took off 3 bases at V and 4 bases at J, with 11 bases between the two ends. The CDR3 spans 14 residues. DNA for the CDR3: TGTGCCAGCAGCGCCTGGACTGGGTACAATGAGCAGTTCTTC. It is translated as CASSAWTGYNEQFF.

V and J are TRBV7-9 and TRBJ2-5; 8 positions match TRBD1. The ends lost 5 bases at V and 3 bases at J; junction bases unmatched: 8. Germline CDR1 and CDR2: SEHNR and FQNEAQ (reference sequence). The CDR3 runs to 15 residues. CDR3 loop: CASSPRQGRKETQYF. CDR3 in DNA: TGTGCCAGCAGCCCCCGACAGGGGAGGAAAGAGACCCAGTACTTC.

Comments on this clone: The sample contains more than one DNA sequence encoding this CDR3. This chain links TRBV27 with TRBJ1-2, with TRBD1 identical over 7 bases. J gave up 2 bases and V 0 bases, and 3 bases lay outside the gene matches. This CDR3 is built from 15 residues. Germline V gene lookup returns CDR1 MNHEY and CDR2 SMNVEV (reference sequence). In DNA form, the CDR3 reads TGTGCCAGCAGTTTATCCGTACAGGGGAACTATGGCTACACCTTC. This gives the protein CASSLSVQGNYGYTF.

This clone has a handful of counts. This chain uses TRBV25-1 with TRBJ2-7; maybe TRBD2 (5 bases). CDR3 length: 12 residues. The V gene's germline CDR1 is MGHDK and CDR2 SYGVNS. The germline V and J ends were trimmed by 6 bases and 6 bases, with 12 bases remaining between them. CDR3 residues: CASRGNGVEQYF. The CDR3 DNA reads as TGTGCCAGCAGGGGTAACGGGGTCGAGCAGTACTTC.

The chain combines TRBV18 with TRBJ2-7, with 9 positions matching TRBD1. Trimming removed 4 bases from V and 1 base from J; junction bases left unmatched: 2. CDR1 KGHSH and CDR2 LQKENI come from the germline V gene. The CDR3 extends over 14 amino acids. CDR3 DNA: TGTGCCAGCTCACACGACAGGGGGTCCTACGAGCAGTACTTC. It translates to CASSHDRGSYEQYF.